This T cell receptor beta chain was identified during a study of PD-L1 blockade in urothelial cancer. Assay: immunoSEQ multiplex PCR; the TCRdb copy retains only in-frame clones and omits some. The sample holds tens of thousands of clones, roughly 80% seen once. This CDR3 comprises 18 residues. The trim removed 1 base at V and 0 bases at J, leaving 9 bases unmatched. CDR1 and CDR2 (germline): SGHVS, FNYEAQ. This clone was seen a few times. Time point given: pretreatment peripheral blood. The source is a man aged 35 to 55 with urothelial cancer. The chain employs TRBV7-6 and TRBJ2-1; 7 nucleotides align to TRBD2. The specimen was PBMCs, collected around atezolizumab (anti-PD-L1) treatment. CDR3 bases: TGTGCCAGCAGCTTAGGGCGACCTAGCGGAGGCTCCTACAATGAGCAGTTCTTC. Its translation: CASSLGRPSGGSYNEQFF.